These 18 T cell receptor beta chains were all obtained from the same sample, sequenced in a study of cytomegalovirus exposure and HLA in healthy donors. The study ran its PCR with 60 Vbeta and 13 Jbeta primers. The table came from immunoSEQ multiplex PCR; TCRdb's copy has only in-frame clones and leaves some out. The sample includes tens of thousands of clones. The sequencing input was PBMCs. The receptors were sampled from a woman in her twenties or thirties in good health and CMV-seronegative.

This sequence joins TRBV19 and TRBJ1-5; TRBD1 agrees at 7 bases. The CDR3 has 16 residues. CDR1 and CDR2 from the germline V gene are LNHDA and SQIVND (reference sequence). V lost 6 bases to trimming and J lost 0 bases; unmatched junction nucleotides: 8. The CDR3 region is CASSVDRVNSNQPQHF. Written as DNA, the CDR3 is TGTGCCAGTAGCGTCGACAGGGTCAATAGCAATCAGCCCCAGCATTTT. Complete variable domain (other parts from reference TRBV19 and TRBJ1-5): DGGITQSPKYLFRKEGQNVTLSCEQNLNHDAMYWYRQDPGQGLRLIYYSQIVNDFQKGDIAEGYSVSREKKESFPLTVTSAQKNPTAFYLCASSVDRVNSNQPQHFGDGTRLSIL.

V usage is TRBV6-5 and J usage is TRBJ1-2; D is possibly TRBD1 (5 bases). Between the trimmed V and J ends, which lost 6 bases and 8 bases, there was a span of 16 bases. In germline, CDR1 is MNHEY, CDR2 SVGAGI. The CDR3 is made up of 13 amino acids. The CDR3 sequence: CASRDPGLGGYTF. The CDR3 DNA reads TGTGCCAGCAGGGACCCGGGACTGGGAGGCTACACCTTC.

Comment on this clone: Other nucleotide sequences in the sample specify the same CDR3. The V gene is TRBV30, the J gene TRBJ1-4; D ambiguous. This CDR3 has 14 amino acids. The germline V and J ends were trimmed by 7 bases and 7 bases, with 19 bases remaining between them. Germline loops: CDR1 GTSNPN, CDR2 SVGIG (reference sequence). The CDR3 sequence: CASGNPKGGEKLFF. The CDR3 DNA reads TGTGCCTCTGGTAATCCCAAGGGAGGTGAAAAACTGTTTTTT. Together with reference TRBV30 and TRBJ1-4, the CDR3 gives the full variable domain: SQTIHQWPATLVQPVGSPLSLECTVEGTSNPNLYWYRQAAGRGLQLLFYSVGIGQISSEVPQNLSASRPQDRQFILSSKKLLLSDSGFYLCASGNPKGGEKLFFGSGTQLSVL.

V and J are TRBV12-5 and TRBJ1-1; D is possibly TRBD1 (5 bases). This CDR3 has 15 amino acids. Germline CDR1 is LGHNT and CDR2 is FRNRAP. The V end lost 7 bases, the J end lost 1 base, and 16 bases lay between the germline ends. This CDR3 is CASAPAGERNTEAFF. Written as DNA, the CDR3 is TGTGCTAGTGCTCCCGCGGGGGAGAGGAACACTGAAGCTTTCTTT.

The rearrangement uses TRBV1 and TRBJ2-5; TRBD2 was called by the table and not checked on the DNA. TRBV1 constitutes a pseudogene. The length of the CDR3 is 18 residues. CDR3 nucleotides: TGCACCAGCAGCCCGAGGGGCCTAGCGGGGATCCCAGTTATGACCCAGTACTTC. This sequence encodes CTSSPRGLAGIPVMTQYF.

The V and J genes are TRBV6-6 and TRBJ1-1; TRBD1 matches 8 bases. V dropped 8 bases and J dropped 4; count of bases not matched to a gene: 9. This CDR3 spans 14 amino acids. CDR1 MNHNY and CDR2 SVGAGI come from the germline V gene (reference sequence). The CDR3 nucleotides are TGTGCCAGCGGCGGAGCAGGGGGCGTCACTGAAGCTTTCTTT. Translated, it gives CASGGAGGVTEAFF.

This chain links TRBV13 with TRBJ1-2; no clear D. The V end was cut by 0 bases, the J end by 5 bases, with 4 bases between. In germline, CDR1 is PRHDT, CDR2 FYEKMQ (reference sequence). The CDR3 has 12 residues. CDR3 in DNA: TGTGCCAGCAGCTTAGGTAGTTATGGCTACACCTTC. This translates into CASSLGSYGYTF.

The chain combines TRBV19 with TRBJ1-6, with D possibly TRBD1 on 5 matching bases. CDR1 and CDR2 from the germline V gene are LNHDA and SQIVND (reference sequence). The V and J ends lost 4 bases and 7 bases respectively, with 11 bases between them. The CDR3 totals 14 residues. For the CDR3, the DNA is TGTGCCAGTAGTAGGCGGGACGGAAATTCACCCCTCCACTTT. This sequence encodes CASSRRDGNSPLHF.

The chain combines TRBV7-6 with TRBJ2-1; D possibly corresponds to TRBD2 (6 bases). V gave up 3 bases and J gave up 9 bases, with 15 bases separating them. The CDR3 sequence is 14 residues long. Germline lookup yields CDR1 SGHVS and CDR2 FNYEAQ. The CDR3 loop is CASSFQLAGGEQFF. The CDR3 region has the DNA TGTGCCAGCAGCTTTCAACTAGCTGGGGGTGAGCAGTTCTTC. Full variable domain (missing parts from reference TRBV7-6 and TRBJ2-1): GAGVSQSPRYKVTKRGQDVALRCDPISGHVSLYWYRQALGQGPEFLTYFNYEAQQDKSGLPNDRFSAERPEGSISTLTIQRTEQRDSAMYRCASSFQLAGGEQFFGPGTRLTVL.

The chain employs TRBV6-1 and TRBJ2-1, with D perhaps TRBD1 (5 bases). This CDR3 region has 13 residues. Trimming removed 6 bases from V and 8 bases from J, with 14 bases in between. Per the germline V gene, CDR1 is MNHNS and CDR2 is SASEGT. CDR3 DNA: TGTGCCAGCAGCTCCGACTGGGGCGATGAGCAGTTCTTC. This gives the protein CASSSDWGDEQFF.

J is TRBJ1-1 and V is TRBV29-1; D gene uncertain. Germline V CDR1 and CDR2: SQVTM, ANQGSEA. The CDR3 runs to 11 residues. V was shortened by 5 bases and J by 7 bases, with 11 bases between the two germline ends. Here the CDR3 reads CSVREAGEAFF. CDR3 bases: TGCAGCGTTAGGGAAGCGGGTGAAGCTTTCTTT.

The chain links TRBV11-3 to TRBJ2-1; D is perhaps TRBD1 (6 bases). CDR1 SGHNT and CDR2 YENEEA come from the germline V gene. This CDR3 has 14 residues. Trimming pared 0 bases from V and 8 bases from J, leaving 11 bases between. CDR3 amino acids: CASSLDLAGDEQFF. In DNA, the CDR3 is TGTGCCAGCAGCTTAGATTTAGCAGGGGATGAGCAGTTCTTC.

This chain connects TRBV5-6 to TRBJ2-7, with TRBD1 matching 8 bases. Germline V CDR1 and CDR2: SGHDT, YYEEEE. Trimming at V came to 5 bases and at J to 2 bases, leaving 3 bases not matched to a gene. This CDR3 contains 13 residues. The CDR3 here is CASRKQGAYEQYF. The CDR3 DNA follows: TGTGCCAGCAGAAAACAGGGGGCCTACGAGCAGTACTTC.

CDR3 bases: TGTGCCAGTAGCCTACAGAGCAATCAGCCCCAGCATTTT. Translating gives CASSLQSNQPQHF. The chain recombines TRBV19 with TRBJ1-5; no clear D. The CDR3 consists of 13 residues. V was trimmed by 6 bases and J by 1 base, leaving 7 bases between them. Germline V gene lookup returns CDR1 LNHDA and CDR2 SQIVND (reference sequence). Supplemented by reference TRBV19 and TRBJ1-5, the full variable domain reads DGGITQSPKYLFRKEGQNVTLSCEQNLNHDAMYWYRQDPGQGLRLIYYSQIVNDFQKGDIAEGYSVSREKKESFPLTVTSAQKNPTAFYLCASSLQSNQPQHFGDGTRLSIL.

V gene TRBV19 combines with J gene TRBJ1-2; D possibly corresponds to TRBD1 (5 bases). The CDR3 is made up of 18 amino acids. Trimming removed 10 bases at V and 0 bases at J, with 27 bases between. Germline CDR1 LNHDA, CDR2 SQIVND (reference sequence). The CDR3 DNA reads as TGTGCCACCAGGACACGCTCCGGGAGTCTCCTAACTAACTATGGCTACACCTTC. Translated: CATRTRSGSLLTNYGYTF.

V is TRBV5-1 and J is TRBJ2-1, with 9 nucleotides matching TRBD2. The germline CDR1 and CDR2 sequences are SGHRS and YFSETQ. The trim removed 5 bases at V and 0 bases at J, leaving 3 bases unmatched. CDR3 length: 15 residues. CDR3 residues: CASSLAGSSYNEQFF. The DNA of the CDR3 is TGCGCCAGCAGTCTAGCGGGAAGCTCCTACAATGAGCAGTTCTTC. Full variable domain (remainder filled in from reference TRBV5-1 and TRBJ2-1): KAGVTQTPRYLIKTRGQQVTLSCSPISGHRSVSWYQQTPGQGLQFLFEYFSETQRNKGNFPGRFSGRQFSNSRSEMNVSTLELGDSALYLCASSLAGSSYNEQFFGPGTRLTVL.

The chain employs TRBV19 and TRBJ1-1, with D possibly matching TRBD1 (6 bases). This CDR3 spans 18 amino acids. V was pared by 3 bases and J by 11 bases, with 31 bases between. Germline values: CDR1 LNHDA, CDR2 SQIVND (reference sequence). CDR3 DNA: TGTGCCAGTAGTATCCGGGGGGCAGATGCCCTACACGCCCCTCGGGCTTTCTTT. This translates into CASSIRGADALHAPRAFF.

The chain couples TRBV6-6 to TRBJ2-2, with D unresolved. The CDR3 is 14 residues long. Trimming took 7 bases from V and 0 from J, leaving 9 bases between them. Germline CDR1 is MNHNY and CDR2 is SVGAGI (reference sequence). DNA for the CDR3: TGTGCCAGCACCCCAGAACCGAACACCGGGGAGCTGTTTTTT. This translates into CASTPEPNTGELFF.